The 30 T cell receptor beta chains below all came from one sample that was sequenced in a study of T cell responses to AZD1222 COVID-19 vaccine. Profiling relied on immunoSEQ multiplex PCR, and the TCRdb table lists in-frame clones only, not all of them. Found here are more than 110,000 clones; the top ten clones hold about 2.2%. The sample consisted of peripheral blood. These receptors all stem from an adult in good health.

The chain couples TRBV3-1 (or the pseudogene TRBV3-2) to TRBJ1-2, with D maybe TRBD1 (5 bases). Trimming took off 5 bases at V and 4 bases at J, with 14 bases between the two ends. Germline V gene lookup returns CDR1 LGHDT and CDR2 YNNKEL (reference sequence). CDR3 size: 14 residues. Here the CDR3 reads CASSTRTLSYGYTF. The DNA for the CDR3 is TGTGCCAGCAGCACCCGGACACTATCCTATGGCTACACCTTC.

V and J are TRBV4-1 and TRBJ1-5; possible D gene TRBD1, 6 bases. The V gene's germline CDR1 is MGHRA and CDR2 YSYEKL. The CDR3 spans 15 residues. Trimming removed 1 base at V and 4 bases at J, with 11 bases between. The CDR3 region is CASSQVGGRNQPQHF. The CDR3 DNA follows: TGCGCCAGCAGCCAAGTTGGGGGCCGGAATCAGCCCCAGCATTTT.

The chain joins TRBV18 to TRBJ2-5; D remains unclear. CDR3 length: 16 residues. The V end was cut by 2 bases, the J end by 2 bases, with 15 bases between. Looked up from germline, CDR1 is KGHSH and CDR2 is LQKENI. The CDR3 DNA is TGTGCCAGCTCACCAAGGTTAGAAGCAGCACAAGAGACCCAGTACTTC. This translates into CASSPRLEAAQETQYF.

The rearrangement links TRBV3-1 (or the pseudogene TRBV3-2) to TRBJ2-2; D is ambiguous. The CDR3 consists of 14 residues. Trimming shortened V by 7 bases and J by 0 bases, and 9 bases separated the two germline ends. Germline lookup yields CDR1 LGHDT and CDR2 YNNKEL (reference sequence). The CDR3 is CASTTTSNTGELFF. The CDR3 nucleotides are TGTGCCAGCACCACAACGTCGAACACCGGGGAGCTGTTTTTT.

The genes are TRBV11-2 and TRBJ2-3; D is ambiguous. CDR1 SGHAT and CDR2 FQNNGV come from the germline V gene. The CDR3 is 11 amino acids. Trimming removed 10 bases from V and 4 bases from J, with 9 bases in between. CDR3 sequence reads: CATSSPDTQYF. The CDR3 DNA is TGTGCCACCTCGTCACCAGATACGCAGTATTTT.

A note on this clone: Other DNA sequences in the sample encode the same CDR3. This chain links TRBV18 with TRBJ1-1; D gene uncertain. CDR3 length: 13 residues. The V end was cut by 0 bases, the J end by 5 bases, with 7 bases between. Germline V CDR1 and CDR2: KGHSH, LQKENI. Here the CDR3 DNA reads TGTGCCAGCTCACCACCTGCAGGTACTGAAGCTTTCTTT. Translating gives CASSPPAGTEAFF.

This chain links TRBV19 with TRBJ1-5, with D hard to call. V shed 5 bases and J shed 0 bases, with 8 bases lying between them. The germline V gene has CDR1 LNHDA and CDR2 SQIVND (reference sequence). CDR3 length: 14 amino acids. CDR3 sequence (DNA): TGTGCCAGTAGTGTTTGGGATAGCAATCAGCCCCAGCATTTT. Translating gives CASSVWDSNQPQHF.

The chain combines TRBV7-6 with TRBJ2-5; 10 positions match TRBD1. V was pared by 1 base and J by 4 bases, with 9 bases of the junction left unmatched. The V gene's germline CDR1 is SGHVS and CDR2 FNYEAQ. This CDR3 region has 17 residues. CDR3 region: CASSLVSPTGGGETQYF. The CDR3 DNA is TGTGCCAGCAGCTTAGTTTCCCCGACAGGGGGCGGAGAGACCCAGTACTTC.

In DNA form, the CDR3 reads TGTGCCAGCAGAAGGACAGGGATGACGGAACCCCTCCACTTT. Its protein product is CASRRTGMTEPLHF. The chain has TRBV2 and TRBJ1-6, with 8 bases lining up with TRBD1. The V and J ends lost 6 bases and 12 bases, in that order; junction bases with no gene match: 10. CDR3 length: 14 amino acids. The germline V gene has CDR1 SNHLY and CDR2 FYNNEI.

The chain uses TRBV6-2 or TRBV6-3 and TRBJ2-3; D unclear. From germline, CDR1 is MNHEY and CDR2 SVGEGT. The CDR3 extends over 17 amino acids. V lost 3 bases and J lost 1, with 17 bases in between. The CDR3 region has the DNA TGTGCCAGCAGTTATACCCTGGACGCCCGAGGCACAGATACGCAGTATTTT. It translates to CASSYTLDARGTDTQYF.

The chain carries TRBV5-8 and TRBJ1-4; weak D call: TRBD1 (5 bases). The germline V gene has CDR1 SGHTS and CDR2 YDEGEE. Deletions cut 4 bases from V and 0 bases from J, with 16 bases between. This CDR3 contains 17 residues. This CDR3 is CASSRAWGPTTNEKLFF. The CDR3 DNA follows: TGTGCCAGCAGCCGTGCTTGGGGCCCAACAACTAATGAAAAACTGTTTTTT.

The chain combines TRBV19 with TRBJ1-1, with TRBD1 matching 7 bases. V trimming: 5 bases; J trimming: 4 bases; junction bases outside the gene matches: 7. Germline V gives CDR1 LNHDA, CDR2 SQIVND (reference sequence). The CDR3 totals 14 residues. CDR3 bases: TGTGCCAGTAGTCCCCAGGGGGGGGGCACTGAAGCTTTCTTT. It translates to CASSPQGGGTEAFF. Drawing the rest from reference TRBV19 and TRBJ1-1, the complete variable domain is DGGITQSPKYLFRKEGQNVTLSCEQNLNHDAMYWYRQDPGQGLRLIYYSQIVNDFQKGDIAEGYSVSREKKESFPLTVTSAQKNPTAFYLCASSPQGGGTEAFFGQGTRLTVV.

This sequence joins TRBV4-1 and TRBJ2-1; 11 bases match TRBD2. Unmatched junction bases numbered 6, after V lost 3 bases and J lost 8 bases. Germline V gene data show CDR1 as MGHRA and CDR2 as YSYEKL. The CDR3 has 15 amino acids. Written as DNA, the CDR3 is TGCGCCAGCAGCCATAGCGGGGGGGCCACCTATGAGCAGTTCTTC. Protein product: CASSHSGGATYEQFF.

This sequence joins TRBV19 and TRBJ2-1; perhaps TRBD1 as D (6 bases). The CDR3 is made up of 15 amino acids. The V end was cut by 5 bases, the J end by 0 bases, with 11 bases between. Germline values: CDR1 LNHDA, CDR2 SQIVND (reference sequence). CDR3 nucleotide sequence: TGTGCCAGTAGTGCAACAGGGAGCTCCTACAATGAGCAGTTCTTC. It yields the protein CASSATGSSYNEQFF.

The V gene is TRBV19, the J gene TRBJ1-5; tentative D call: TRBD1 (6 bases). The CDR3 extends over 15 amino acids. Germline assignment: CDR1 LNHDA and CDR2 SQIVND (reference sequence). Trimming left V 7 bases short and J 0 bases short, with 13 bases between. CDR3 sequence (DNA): TGTGCCAGTAAACTCGGGGGCAATAGCAATCAGCCCCAGCATTTT. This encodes CASKLGGNSNQPQHF. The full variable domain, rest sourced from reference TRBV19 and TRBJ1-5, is DGGITQSPKYLFRKEGQNVTLSCEQNLNHDAMYWYRQDPGQGLRLIYYSQIVNDFQKGDIAEGYSVSREKKESFPLTVTSAQKNPTAFYLCASKLGGNSNQPQHFGDGTRLSIL.

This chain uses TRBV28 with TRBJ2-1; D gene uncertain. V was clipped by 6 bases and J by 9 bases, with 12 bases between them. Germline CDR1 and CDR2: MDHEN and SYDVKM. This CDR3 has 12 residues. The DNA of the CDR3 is TGTGCCAGCAGCATAACCATCCTTGAGCAGTTCTTC. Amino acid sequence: CASSITILEQFF.

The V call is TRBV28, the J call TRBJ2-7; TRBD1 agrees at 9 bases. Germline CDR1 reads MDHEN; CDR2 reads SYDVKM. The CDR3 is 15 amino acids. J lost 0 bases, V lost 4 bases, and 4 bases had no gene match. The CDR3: CASSYTGGASYEQYF. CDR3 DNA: TGTGCCAGCAGTTATACAGGGGGCGCCTCCTACGAGCAGTACTTC.

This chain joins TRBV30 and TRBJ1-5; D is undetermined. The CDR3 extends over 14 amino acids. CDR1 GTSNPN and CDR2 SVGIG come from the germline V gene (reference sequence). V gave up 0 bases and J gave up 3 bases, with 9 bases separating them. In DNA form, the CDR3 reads TGTGCCTGGAGTGTAGAACACTACAATCAGCCCCAGCATTTT. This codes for CAWSVEHYNQPQHF.

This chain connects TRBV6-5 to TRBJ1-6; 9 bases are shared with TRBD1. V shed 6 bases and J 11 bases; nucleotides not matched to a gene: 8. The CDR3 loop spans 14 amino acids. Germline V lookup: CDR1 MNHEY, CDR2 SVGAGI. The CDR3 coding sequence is TGTGCCAGCAGCCTGGGACAGGGCGGTCCACCCCTCCACTTT. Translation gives CASSLGQGGPPLHF.

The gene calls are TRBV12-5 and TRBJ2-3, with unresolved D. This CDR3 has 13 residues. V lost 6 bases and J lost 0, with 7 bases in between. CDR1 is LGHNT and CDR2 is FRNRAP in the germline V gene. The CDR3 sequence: CASGLASTDTQYF. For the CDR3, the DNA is TGTGCTAGTGGACTTGCTAGCACAGATACGCAGTATTTT.

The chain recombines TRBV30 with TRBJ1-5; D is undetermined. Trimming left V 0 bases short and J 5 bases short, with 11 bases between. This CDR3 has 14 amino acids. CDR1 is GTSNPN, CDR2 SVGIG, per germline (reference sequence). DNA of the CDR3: TGTGCCTGGAGTGTTTCAGGCAACTATCAGCCCCAGCATTTT. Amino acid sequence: CAWSVSGNYQPQHF.

For the CDR3, the DNA is TGCGCCAGCAGCTTCCAGGGAGGTGAGCAGTTCTTC. It specifies CASSFQGGEQFF. The rearrangement uses TRBV5-1 and TRBJ2-1, with D possibly being TRBD2 (6 bases). V lost 2 bases and J 9 bases, leaving 9 bases between the germline ends. Per germline, CDR1 SGHRS and CDR2 YFSETQ. The CDR3 has 12 residues. Complete variable domain (other parts from reference TRBV5-1 and TRBJ2-1): KAGVTQTPRYLIKTRGQQVTLSCSPISGHRSVSWYQQTPGQGLQFLFEYFSETQRNKGNFPGRFSGRQFSNSRSEMNVSTLELGDSALYLCASSFQGGEQFFGPGTRLTVL.

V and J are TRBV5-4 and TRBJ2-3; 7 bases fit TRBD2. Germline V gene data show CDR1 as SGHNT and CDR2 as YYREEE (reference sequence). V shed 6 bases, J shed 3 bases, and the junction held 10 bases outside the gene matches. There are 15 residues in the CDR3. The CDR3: CASTRAGGMTDTQYF. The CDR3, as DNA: TGTGCCAGCACTCGAGCCGGGGGGATGACAGATACGCAGTATTTT.

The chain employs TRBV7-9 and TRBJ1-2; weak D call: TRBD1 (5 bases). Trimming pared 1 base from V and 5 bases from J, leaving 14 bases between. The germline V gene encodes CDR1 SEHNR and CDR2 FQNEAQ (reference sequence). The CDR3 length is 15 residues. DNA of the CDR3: TGTGCCAGCAGCTTAGACGGACGTCGGGGGTATGGCTACACCTTC. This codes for CASSLDGRRGYGYTF. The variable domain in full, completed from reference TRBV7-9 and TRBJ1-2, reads DTGVSQNPRHKITKRGQNVTFRCDPISEHNRLYWYRQTLGQGPEFLTYFQNEAQLEKSRLLSDRFSAERPKGSFSTLEIQRTEQGDSAMYLCASSLDGRRGYGYTFGSGTRLTVV.

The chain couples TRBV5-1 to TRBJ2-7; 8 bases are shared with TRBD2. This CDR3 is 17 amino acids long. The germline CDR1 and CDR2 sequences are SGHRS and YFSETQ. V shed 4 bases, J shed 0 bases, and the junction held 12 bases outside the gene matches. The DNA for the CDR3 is TGCGCCAGCAGCAATTCGAGCCTGCGGGGGGCCTCCTACGAGCAGTACTTC. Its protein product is CASSNSSLRGASYEQYF.

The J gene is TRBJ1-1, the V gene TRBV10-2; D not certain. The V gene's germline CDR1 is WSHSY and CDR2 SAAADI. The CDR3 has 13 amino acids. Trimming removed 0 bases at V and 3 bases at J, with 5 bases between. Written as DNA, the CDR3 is TGCGCCAGCAGTGAGTCGGCTTACACTGAAGCTTTCTTT. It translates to CASSESAYTEAFF.

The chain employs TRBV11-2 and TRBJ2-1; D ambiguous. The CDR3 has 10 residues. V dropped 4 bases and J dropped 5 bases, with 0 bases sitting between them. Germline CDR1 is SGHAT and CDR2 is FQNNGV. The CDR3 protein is CASSYNEQFF. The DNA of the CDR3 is TGTGCCAGCAGCTACAATGAGCAGTTCTTC.

This chain's CDR3 is CAISESRLNYGYTF. The CDR3 nucleotides are TGTGCCATCAGTGAGTCTCGACTGAACTATGGCTACACCTTC. The chain is built from TRBV10-3 and TRBJ1-2; D gene ambiguous. The CDR3 has 14 residues. Trimming pared 0 bases from V and 2 bases from J, leaving 7 bases between. CDR1 and CDR2 (germline): ENHRY, SYGVKD.

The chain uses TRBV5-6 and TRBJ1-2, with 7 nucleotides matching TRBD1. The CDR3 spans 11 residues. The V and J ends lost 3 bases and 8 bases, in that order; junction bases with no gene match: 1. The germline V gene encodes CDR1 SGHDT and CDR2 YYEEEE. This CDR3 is CASSSRGGYTF. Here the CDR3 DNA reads TGTGCCAGCAGCTCCAGGGGGGGCTACACCTTC. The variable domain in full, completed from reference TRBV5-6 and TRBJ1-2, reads DAGVTQSPTHLIKTRGQQVTLRCSPKSGHDTVSWYQQALGQGPQFIFQYYEEEERQRGNFPDRFSGHQFPNYSSELNVNALLLGDSALYLCASSSRGGYTFGSGTRLTVV.

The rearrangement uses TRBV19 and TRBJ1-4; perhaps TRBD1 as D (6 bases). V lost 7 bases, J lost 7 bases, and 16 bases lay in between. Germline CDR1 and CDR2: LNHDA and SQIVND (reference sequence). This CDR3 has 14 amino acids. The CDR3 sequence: CASTLGAGVEKLFF. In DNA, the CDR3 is TGTGCCAGTACCCTGGGGGCAGGGGTTGAAAAACTGTTTTTT.